A single sample is the source of the 20 T cell receptor beta chains below, sequenced in a study of T cell responses to AZD1222 COVID-19 vaccine. Sequencing was performed with immunoSEQ multiplex PCR; in TCRdb, only in-frame clones are kept and a portion is missing. The table includes more than 75,000 clones, about 88% detected once. The source was peripheral blood, collected 28 days after the second AZD1222 dose. These TCRs come from an adult who received the AZD1222 COVID-19 vaccine.

The CDR3 nucleotides are TGTGCCAGCAGTCGGACGGTGAACACTGAAGCTTTCTTT. It encodes CASSRTVNTEAFF. The chain uses TRBV27 and TRBJ1-1; D is ambiguous. Trimming took 5 bases from V and 0 from J, leaving 7 bases between them. The CDR3 is made up of 13 amino acids. Germline values: CDR1 MNHEY, CDR2 SMNVEV (reference sequence).

The chain links TRBV19 to TRBJ2-1; 8 bases fit TRBD2. This CDR3 is 16 amino acids long. Trimming took 6 bases from V and 0 from J; bases not matched to a gene: 7. Germline CDR1 is LNHDA and CDR2 is SQIVND (reference sequence). CDR3 protein: CASRSGTSLSYNEQFF. CDR3 sequence (DNA): TGTGCCAGTAGGTCCGGGACTAGTCTCTCCTACAATGAGCAGTTCTTC.

This chain joins TRBV30 and TRBJ2-7; 7 bases line up with TRBD2. From germline, CDR1 is GTSNPN and CDR2 SVGIG (reference sequence). The length of the CDR3 is 14 residues. The J segment lost 0 bases and the V segment lost 4 bases, leaving 6 bases of the junction unmatched. CDR3 loop: CAWKSGVSSYEQYF. CDR3 in DNA: TGTGCCTGGAAAAGCGGGGTAAGCTCCTACGAGCAGTACTTC.

The chain uses TRBV4-1 and TRBJ2-1; D tentatively fits TRBD1 or TRBD2 (5 bases each). Germline values: CDR1 MGHRA, CDR2 YSYEKL. Trimming removed 4 bases from V and 5 bases from J, with 15 bases in between. CDR3 length equals 15 residues. The CDR3 DNA reads as TGCGCCAGCAGCCGAGCCCCTGGGGACGACAATGAGCAGTTCTTC. Encoded protein: CASSRAPGDDNEQFF.

The rearrangement links TRBV2 to TRBJ2-1, with 8 bases fitting TRBD1. Trimming cost V 7 bases and J 4 bases; bases outside gene matches: 9. CDR1 is SNHLY and CDR2 is FYNNEI in the germline V gene. CDR3 length: 15 residues. The CDR3 nucleotides are TGTGCCAGCACCCCCGGGACAGGCTTATACAATGAGCAGTTCTTC. Translation: CASTPGTGLYNEQFF.

J is TRBJ2-1 and V is TRBV9; 8 bases agree with TRBD2. CDR1 SGDLS and CDR2 YYNGEE come from the germline V gene. Unmatched junction bases numbered 6, after V lost 4 bases and J lost 0 bases. This CDR3 has 16 residues. The CDR3 DNA sequence: TGTGCCAGCAGCTTTCTAAGCGGGAGCTCCTACAATGAGCAGTTCTTC. Translated: CASSFLSGSSYNEQFF.

This clone was counted a single time. V gene TRBV19 combines with J gene TRBJ1-2, with TRBD1 as a possible D gene (6 bases). The CDR3 contains 13 residues. Germline CDR1 is LNHDA and CDR2 is SQIVND (reference sequence). With 7 bases removed from V and 0 bases from J, the gap between germline ends came to 9 bases. CDR3: CASTGHSNYGYTF. CDR3 bases: TGTGCCAGTACGGGACACTCTAACTATGGCTACACCTTC.

The CDR3 spells CASSLTGGRDYGYTF. Here the CDR3 DNA reads TGTGCCAGCAGCTTAACGGGCGGCAGGGACTATGGCTACACCTTC. V is TRBV7-9 and J is TRBJ1-2, with a possible D match to TRBD1 (5 bases). Germline CDR1 SEHNR, CDR2 FQNEAQ (reference sequence). V lost 2 bases to trimming and J lost 3 bases, with 13 bases between them. This CDR3 has 15 residues.

The chain couples TRBV9 to TRBJ2-1, with D maybe TRBD2 (6 bases). Germline V gene sequence: CDR1 SGDLS, CDR2 YYNGEE. V lost 0 bases and J lost 4, with 11 bases in between. This CDR3 contains 15 residues. CDR3 sequence reads: CASSVGGERYNEQFF. CDR3 nucleotide sequence: TGTGCCAGCAGCGTAGGGGGGGAGCGGTACAATGAGCAGTTCTTC.

J is TRBJ2-1 and V is TRBV6-5; weak D call: TRBD1 (6 bases). V was clipped by 6 bases and J by 4 bases, with 10 bases between them. Germline V CDR1 and CDR2: MNHEY, SVGAGI. There are 13 residues in the CDR3. CDR3 nucleotides: TGTGCCAGCAGGATACAGGGATACAATGAGCAGTTCTTC. It specifies CASRIQGYNEQFF.

The V and J genes are TRBV7-9 and TRBJ2-7; TRBD1 agrees at 8 bases. Germline lookup yields CDR1 SEHNR and CDR2 FQNEAQ (reference sequence). V lost 2 bases, J lost 1 base, and 1 base stayed unmatched. This CDR3 is 14 amino acids long. CDR3 amino acids: CASSLQGASYEQYF. The CDR3 nucleotides read TGTGCCAGCAGCTTACAGGGGGCTTCCTACGAGCAGTACTTC.

V is TRBV11-2 and J is TRBJ1-2, with D tentatively TRBD1 (5 bases). Trimming took off 2 bases at V and 2 bases at J, with 15 bases between the two ends. Germline V lookup: CDR1 SGHAT, CDR2 FQNNGV. CDR3 length: 16 residues. CDR3 nucleotides: TGTGCCAGCAGCTTAATCGTTTGGGGGGGGAACTATGGCTACACCTTC. It is translated as CASSLIVWGGNYGYTF.

This chain uses TRBV7-9 with TRBJ2-4, with TRBD2 matching 10 bases. The CDR3 runs to 16 residues. The J segment lost 8 bases and the V segment lost 1 base, leaving 8 bases of the junction unmatched. Germline CDR1 reads SEHNR; CDR2 reads FQNEAQ (reference sequence). CDR3 sequence reads: CASSLGQAGGGDIQYF. CDR3 nucleotide sequence: TGTGCCAGCAGCTTAGGGCAAGCGGGAGGGGGAGACATTCAGTACTTC.

The chain employs TRBV27 and TRBJ1-2; TRBD1 matches at 9 bases. Germline V gives CDR1 MNHEY, CDR2 SMNVEV (reference sequence). The CDR3 spans 13 residues. V shed 5 bases, J shed 6 bases, and the junction held 4 bases outside the gene matches. In nucleotides, the CDR3 is TGTGCCAGCAGTCCCCGGACAGGGGATGGCTACACCTTC. It translates to CASSPRTGDGYTF.

The V gene is TRBV7-2, the J gene TRBJ2-5; 15 bases align to TRBD2. In germline, CDR1 is SGHTA, CDR2 FQGNSA. CDR3 length equals 16 residues. Trimming removed 5 bases from V and 6 bases from J; junction bases left unmatched: 7. DNA for the CDR3: TGTGCCAGCAGCCCTGGACTAGCGGGAGGGGTACAGACCCAGTACTTC. The encoded protein is CASSPGLAGGVQTQYF.

Worth noting for this clone: The sample contains more than one DNA sequence encoding this CDR3. J is TRBJ2-7 and V is TRBV5-1; unclear D gene. Trimming cost V 0 bases and J 4 bases, with 5 bases left between them. CDR1 SGHRS and CDR2 YFSETQ come from the germline V gene. This CDR3 is 12 amino acids long. This chain's CDR3 is CASSLVGYEQYF. CDR3 sequence (DNA): TGCGCCAGCAGCTTGGTGGGATACGAGCAGTACTTC.

The chain carries TRBV24-1 and TRBJ2-1, with 7 bases matching TRBD1. CDR3 length equals 15 residues. V trimming: 4 bases; J trimming: 2 bases; junction bases outside the gene matches: 4. Germline V lookup: CDR1 KGHDR, CDR2 SFDVKD. CDR3 sequence (DNA): TGTGCCACCAGTGACGACAGGGATCCCTACAATGAGCAGTTCTTC. The encoded protein is CATSDDRDPYNEQFF.

This clone was recorded once. The CDR3 DNA reads TGTGCCAGTTTGGGTAGGGCTGGGGCCAACGTCCTGACTTTC. Its translation: CASLGRAGANVLTF. This chain connects TRBV19 to TRBJ2-6; D gene unclear. The CDR3 has 14 residues. The V end was cut by 8 bases, the J end by 2 bases, with 10 bases between. Germline V gene lookup returns CDR1 LNHDA and CDR2 SQIVND (reference sequence). Full variable domain (rest looked up from reference TRBV19 and TRBJ2-6): DGGITQSPKYLFRKEGQNVTLSCEQNLNHDAMYWYRQDPGQGLRLIYYSQIVNDFQKGDIAEGYSVSREKKESFPLTVTSAQKNPTAFYLCASLGRAGANVLTFGAGSRLTVL.

The CDR3 nucleotides are TGTGCCAGACACTCAGCGGGAGGTTTGGCAGATACGCAGTATTTT. This translates into CARHSAGGLADTQYF. This chain links TRBV28 with TRBJ2-3; 9 bases map to TRBD2. This CDR3 region has 15 residues. V lost 9 bases to trimming and J lost 4 bases; unmatched junction nucleotides: 11. CDR1 MDHEN and CDR2 SYDVKM come from the germline V gene.

The chain has TRBV25-1 and TRBJ1-1; 11 bases are shared with TRBD1. The germline V gene has CDR1 MGHDK and CDR2 SYGVNS. V gave up 4 bases and J gave up 4 bases; unmatched junction bases: 5. CDR3 length equals 15 residues. Here the CDR3 reads CASSVQGQGVTEAFF. CDR3 nucleotides: TGTGCCAGCAGTGTACAGGGACAGGGGGTCACTGAAGCTTTCTTT. Looking up the rest from reference TRBV25-1 and TRBJ1-1 gives the full variable domain: EADIYQTPRYLVIGTGKKITLECSQTMGHDKMYWYQQDPGMELHLIHYSYGVNSTEKGDLSSESTVSRIRTEHFPLTLESARPSHTSQYLCASSVQGQGVTEAFFGQGTRLTVV.